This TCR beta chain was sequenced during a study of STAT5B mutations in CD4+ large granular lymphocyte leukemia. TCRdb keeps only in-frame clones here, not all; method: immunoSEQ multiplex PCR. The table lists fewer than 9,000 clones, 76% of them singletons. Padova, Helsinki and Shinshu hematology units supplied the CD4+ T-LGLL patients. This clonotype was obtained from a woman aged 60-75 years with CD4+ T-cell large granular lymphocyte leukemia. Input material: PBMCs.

The CDR3 DNA is TGTGCCAGCAGCTTAAGCCCGGCCGAGCAGTACTTC. Amino acids: CASSLSPAEQYF. This chain joins TRBV11-2 and TRBJ2-7; D is unclear. V lost 2 bases and J 6 bases, leaving 8 bases between the germline ends. Germline V gene data show CDR1 as SGHAT and CDR2 as FQNNGV. The CDR3 length is 12 residues.